The TCR beta chain under discussion was sequenced for a study of T-cell memory formation after mild COVID-19. Study outcomes and limitations: Contracting clones from day 15 to 85 had balanced CD4/CD8; later expanders favoured CD4+.

From the 5' RACE reads, TCRdb called clonotypes with MiXCR, one entry per CDR3 protein. The data contain under 200,000 distinct CDR3 sequences, 13% of them singletons. After removal of 0 bases from V and 2 bases from J, the junction contained 6 bases not matched to a gene. Germline CDR1 reads SGHRS; CDR2 reads YFSETQ. The CDR3 covers 16 residues. Concerning this clonotype: Its antigen is not identified.

The J gene is TRBJ2-7, the V gene TRBV5-1, with 9 bases fitting TRBD2. The receptor was derived from a man younger than 35 who had mild COVID-19 (a few samples of this study predate the infection). Cell type and time point are not known. Sequenced: PBMCs or a T cell subset sorted from them (not recorded which). The CDR3: CASSLVPSGTTYEQYF. The CDR3 DNA follows: TGCGCCAGCAGCTTGGTGCCTAGCGGGACAACCTACGAGCAGTACTTC.